This TCR beta chain was obtained from a study of Ad26.COV2.S vaccination and SARS-CoV-2 variants. Study-level findings and limits: Responses of T cells in total may have been underestimated by the TCR breadth and depth analyses. Vaccine recipients showed a spike-specific TCR breadth that was higher than in placebo recipients.

Regarding this clone: The antigen remains unidentified.

Germline V gives CDR1 LGHDT, CDR2 YNNKEL (reference sequence). This CDR3 contains 12 residues. Trimming removed 0 bases at V and 7 bases at J, with 4 bases between. Documented treatment: about 20 received Ad26.COV2.S at low or high dose, single or two shots; several received placebo; per-sample allocation not given. Material that was analyzed had been drawn on day 63 after the first vaccine or placebo injection. Using immunoSEQ multiplex PCR, the repertoire was profiled, and TCRdb retains in-frame clones only, with some absent. Among some 250,000 clones listed, roughly 90% were seen once. The chain links TRBV3-1 (or the pseudogene TRBV3-2) to TRBJ2-1; D not certain. This clonotype was obtained from a person aged 18 to 65 who received the Ad26.COV2.S COVID-19 vaccine or a placebo. The specimen was peripheral blood, collected in a trial of Ad26.COV2.S vaccine versus placebo. This CDR3 reads CASSQDSNEQFF. CDR3 in DNA: TGTGCCAGCAGCCAAGATAGTAATGAGCAGTTCTTC.